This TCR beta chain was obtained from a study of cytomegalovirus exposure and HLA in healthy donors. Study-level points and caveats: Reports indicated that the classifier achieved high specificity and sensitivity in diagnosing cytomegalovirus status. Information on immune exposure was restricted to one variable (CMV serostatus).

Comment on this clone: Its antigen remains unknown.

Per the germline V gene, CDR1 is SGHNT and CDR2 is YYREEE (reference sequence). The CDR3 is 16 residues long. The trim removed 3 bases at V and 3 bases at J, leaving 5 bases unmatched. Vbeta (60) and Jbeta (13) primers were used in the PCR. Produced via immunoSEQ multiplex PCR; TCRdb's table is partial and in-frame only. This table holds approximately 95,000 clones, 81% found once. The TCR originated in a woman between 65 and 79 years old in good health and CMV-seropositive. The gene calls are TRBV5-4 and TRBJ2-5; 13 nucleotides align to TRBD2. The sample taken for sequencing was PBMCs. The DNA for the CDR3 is TGTGCCAGCAGCTCCGGGGGACTAGCGGGAAAAGAGACCCAGTACTTC. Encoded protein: CASSSGGLAGKETQYF.